The sequence of this T cell receptor (beta chain) was determined in a study of blood T cell repertoires in COVID-19. The repertoire was sequenced with immunoSEQ multiplex PCR; TCRdb's copy has only in-frame clones and lacks some. The sample gives about 200,000 clones, roughly 88% of which show up once; roughly a sixth is in the top ten. The length of the CDR3 is 14 residues. V was cut by 1 base and J by 3 bases, with 11 bases left in between. Germline CDR1 is SGHRS and CDR2 is YFSETQ. V is TRBV5-1 and J is TRBJ2-7; no definite D call. The sequencing sample was made of peripheral blood. This sequence originates from a man aged 50 to 59 with COVID-19, enrolled during active disease. CDR3 protein: CASSLTALSYEQYF. The CDR3 nucleotides read TGCGCCAGCAGCTTGACAGCCCTGAGCTACGAGCAGTACTTC.